These 7 T cell receptor beta chains share one sample of origin, sequenced in a study of control samples from healthy donors and cancer patients. The data were produced by immunoSEQ multiplex PCR, yet TCRdb's version contains in-frame clones alone and is incomplete. The profile shows some 79,000 clones, roughly 93% of them singletons. Material for sequencing was PBMCs. Receptors originate from a woman aged 35 to 49 with lung cancer.

This chain links TRBV10-3 with TRBJ2-1; perhaps D is TRBD1 or TRBD2 (5 bases each). This CDR3 has 15 residues. Germline V gives CDR1 ENHRY, CDR2 SYGVKD. V gave up 6 bases and J gave up 1 base, with 13 bases separating them. This CDR3 is CAISSGTDSYNEQFF. The CDR3 nucleotides are TGTGCCATCAGCTCCGGGACCGATTCCTACAATGAGCAGTTCTTC.

V and J are TRBV5-1 and TRBJ2-1; D is possibly TRBD1 (8 bases). Trimming shortened V by 1 base and J by 5 bases, and 13 bases separated the two germline ends. The germline V gene has CDR1 SGHRS and CDR2 YFSETQ. The CDR3 totals 15 residues. This chain's CDR3 is CASSLSGTGNNEQFF. DNA of the CDR3: TGCGCCAGCAGCTTGAGCGGGACAGGAAACAATGAGCAGTTCTTC.

The rearrangement uses TRBV19 and TRBJ2-3; D is uncertain. The CDR3 has 15 amino acids. The germline CDR1 and CDR2 sequences are LNHDA and SQIVND (reference sequence). Trimming took 1 base from V and 6 from J, leaving 14 bases between them. The CDR3 coding sequence is TGTGCCAGTAGTATAGGTGACCCGCTGGGGGATACGCAGTATTTT. It is translated as CASSIGDPLGDTQYF.

The chain has TRBV27 and TRBJ1-1; D not resolved. Trimming cost V 4 bases and J 0 bases, with 9 bases left between them. The CDR3 runs 14 residues. CDR1 and CDR2 (germline): MNHEY, SMNVEV (reference sequence). The CDR3 DNA reads as TGTGCCAGCAGTTCCCCGGGGTTGAACACTGAAGCTTTCTTT. Protein sequence: CASSSPGLNTEAFF.

This chain uses TRBV20-1 with TRBJ2-3; possible D gene TRBD1, 5 bases. CDR1 is DFQATT and CDR2 is SNEGSKA in the germline V gene (reference sequence). The length of the CDR3 is 14 residues. Trimming removed 3 bases at V and 4 bases at J, with 14 bases between. The DNA of the CDR3 is TGCAGTGCTAGTCAGGGTACGGACCCAGATACGCAGTATTTT. Protein product: CSASQGTDPDTQYF.

The chain has TRBV5-1 and TRBJ1-2; no firm D call. There are 11 residues in the CDR3. Looked up from germline, CDR1 is SGHRS and CDR2 is YFSETQ. The V end lost 5 bases, the J end lost 0 bases, and 2 bases lay between the germline ends. The CDR3 here is CASRANYGYTF. As DNA, the CDR3 is TGCGCCAGCAGAGCTAACTATGGCTACACCTTC.

As DNA, the CDR3 is TGTGCCAGCAGTTACAGGGCCCATGAGCAGTTCTTC. Translating gives CASSYRAHEQFF. The chain carries TRBV6-5 and TRBJ2-1, with D unclear. V lost 2 bases, J lost 8 bases, and 7 bases lay in between. The V gene's germline CDR1 is MNHEY and CDR2 SVGAGI. CDR3 length: 12 amino acids.